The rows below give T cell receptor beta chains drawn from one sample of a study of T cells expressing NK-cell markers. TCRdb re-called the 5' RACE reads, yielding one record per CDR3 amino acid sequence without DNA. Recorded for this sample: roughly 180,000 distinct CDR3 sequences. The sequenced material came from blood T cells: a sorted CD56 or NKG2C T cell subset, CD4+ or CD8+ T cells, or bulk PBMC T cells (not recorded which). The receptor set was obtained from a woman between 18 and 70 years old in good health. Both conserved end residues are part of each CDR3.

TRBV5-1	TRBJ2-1	CASSLWVTSGSYNEQFF
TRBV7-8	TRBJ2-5	CASSLGGNRPTSGSRETQYF
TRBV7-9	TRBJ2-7	CASSYLAGETYEQYF
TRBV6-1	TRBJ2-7	CASSPSARVGTQNYEQYF
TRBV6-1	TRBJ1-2	CASTEGQGEDGYTF
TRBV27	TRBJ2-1	CASSLFGLAGGPGYNEQFF
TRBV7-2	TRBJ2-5	CASSLTAGLQETQYF
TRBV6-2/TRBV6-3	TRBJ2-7	CASSPTSGSYYEQYF
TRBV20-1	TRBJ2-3	CSASTRVGSTDTQYF
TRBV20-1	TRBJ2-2	CSARRGLVLNTGELFF
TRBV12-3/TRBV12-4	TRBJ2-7	CASSFAGTNSYEQYF
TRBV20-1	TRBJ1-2	CSGSRRGYGYGYTF
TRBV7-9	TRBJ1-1	CASSPDRIGAFF
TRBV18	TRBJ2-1	CASSPLENNEQFF
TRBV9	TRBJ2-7	CASSVEAGIHSYEQYF
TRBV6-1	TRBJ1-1	CASKGLGFGASEAFF
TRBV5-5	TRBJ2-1	CASSTRDYLYNEQFF
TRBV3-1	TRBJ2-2	CASSPQGAGELFF
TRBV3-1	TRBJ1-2	CASSQTGVGYTF
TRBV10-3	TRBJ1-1	CASQAGALQRNTEAFF
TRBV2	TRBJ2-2	CASSVGLAPTGELFF
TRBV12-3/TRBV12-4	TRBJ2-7	CASSERTVSYEQYF